This TCR beta chain derives from a study of post-analysis software for immune sequencing data. As concerns this clonotype: Its matching antigen is unknown.

Built from TCR beta cDNA, the libraries had unique molecular identifiers in them. TCRdb passed the PCR reads through MiXCR, listing each CDR3 protein once. The sample has about 800,000 distinct CDR3 sequences, 25% to 30% seen once. Trimming removed 7 bases from V and 7 bases from J; junction bases left unmatched: 17. Germline CDR1 and CDR2: MNHEY and SMNVEV (reference sequence). The CDR3 sequence is 16 residues long. Study results and caveats: In patients, four to six TRBV segments were more frequent than in controls, with TRBV5-6, TRBV5-1 and TRBV20-1 among them.

This TCR derives from a girl aged 10 to 17 with multiple sclerosis. What was sequenced was blood. The rearrangement joins TRBV27 to TRBJ2-3; 7 bases are a match to TRBD2. In nucleotides, the CDR3 is TGTGCCAGCACCGGATGGGAGGGCGGGGCGGCTAATACGCAGTATTTT. Protein sequence: CASTGWEGGAANTQYF.